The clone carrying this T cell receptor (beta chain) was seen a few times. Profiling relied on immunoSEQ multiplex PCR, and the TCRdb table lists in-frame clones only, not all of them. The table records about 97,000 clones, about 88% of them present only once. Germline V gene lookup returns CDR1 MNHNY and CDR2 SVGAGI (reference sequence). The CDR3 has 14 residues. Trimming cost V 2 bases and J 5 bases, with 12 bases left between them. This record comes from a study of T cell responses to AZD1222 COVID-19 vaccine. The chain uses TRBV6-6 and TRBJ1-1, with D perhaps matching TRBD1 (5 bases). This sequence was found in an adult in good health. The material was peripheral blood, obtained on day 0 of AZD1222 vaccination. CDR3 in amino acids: CASSYKGRTTEAFF. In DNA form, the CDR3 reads TGTGCCAGCAGTTACAAGGGGCGGACAACTGAAGCTTTCTTT.